This T cell receptor beta chain stems from a study of cytomegalovirus exposure and HLA in healthy donors. The overall study: About 85 million unique TCRs from HLA-typed donors were held in an early release of data. Study-level findings and limits: Data from an earlier analysis indicated that most TCR beta V segments were productive either about 87% or about 30% of the time.

The CDR3 is made up of 15 amino acids. Germline CDR1 LNHDA, CDR2 SQIVND (reference sequence). V was trimmed by 2 bases and J by 8 bases, leaving 15 bases between them. PCR used 60 Vbeta primers and 13 Jbeta primers. Per the authors' pipeline: A later analysis counted 70 million to 85 million unique TCR beta chains, about 11 million shared. Assay used: immunoSEQ multiplex PCR; TCRdb lists only in-frame clones, some missing. V and J calls and clone size are copied from that table; D and trimming were computed from the DNA. The data contain 140,000 to 150,000 clones, approximately 80% of them singletons. To note about this clone: Its antigen is undetermined.

The J gene is TRBJ1-4, the V gene TRBV19; a weak D match, TRBD1 (6 bases). The clonotype originates from a man aged 40-49 years in good health and CMV-seropositive. Sequencing was carried out using PBMCs. The CDR3 DNA reads as TGTGCCAGTAGTATAAGTGAACAGGGTTGGGAAAAACTGTTTTTT. Its translation: CASSISEQGWEKLFF.